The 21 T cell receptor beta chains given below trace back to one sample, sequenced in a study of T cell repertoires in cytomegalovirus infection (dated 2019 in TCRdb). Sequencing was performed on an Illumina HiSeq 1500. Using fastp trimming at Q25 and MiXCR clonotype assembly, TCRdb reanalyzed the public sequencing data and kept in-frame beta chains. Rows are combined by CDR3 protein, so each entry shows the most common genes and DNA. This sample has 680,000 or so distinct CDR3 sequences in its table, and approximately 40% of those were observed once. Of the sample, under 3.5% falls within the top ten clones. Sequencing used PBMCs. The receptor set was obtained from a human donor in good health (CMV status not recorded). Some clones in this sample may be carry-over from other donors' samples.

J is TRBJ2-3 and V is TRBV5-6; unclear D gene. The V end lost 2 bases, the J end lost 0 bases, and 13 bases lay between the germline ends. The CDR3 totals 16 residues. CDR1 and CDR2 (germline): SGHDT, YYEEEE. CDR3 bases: TGTGCCAGCAGCTTCCTCCGAACCAGTAGCACAGATACGCAGTATTTT. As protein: CASSFLRTSSTDTQYF.

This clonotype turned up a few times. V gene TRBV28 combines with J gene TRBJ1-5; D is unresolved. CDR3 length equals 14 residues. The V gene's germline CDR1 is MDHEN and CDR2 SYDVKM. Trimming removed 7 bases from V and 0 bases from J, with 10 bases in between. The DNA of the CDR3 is TGTGCCAGCATAAAGGGATATAGCAATCAGCCCCAGCATTTT. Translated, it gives CASIKGYSNQPQHF. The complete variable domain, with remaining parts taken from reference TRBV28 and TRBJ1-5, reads DVKVTQSSRYLVKRTGEKVFLECVQDMDHENMFWYRQDPGLGLRLIYFSYDVKMKEKGDIPEGYSVSREKKERFSLILESASTNQTSMYLCASIKGYSNQPQHFGDGTRLSIL.

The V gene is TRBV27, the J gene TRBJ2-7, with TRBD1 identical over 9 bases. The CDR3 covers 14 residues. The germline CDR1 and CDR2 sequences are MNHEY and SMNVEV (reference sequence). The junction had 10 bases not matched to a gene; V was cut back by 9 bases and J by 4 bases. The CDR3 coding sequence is TGTGCCAGTTGCCGGGGGACAGGGCGGTACGAGCAGTACTTC. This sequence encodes CASCRGTGRYEQYF.

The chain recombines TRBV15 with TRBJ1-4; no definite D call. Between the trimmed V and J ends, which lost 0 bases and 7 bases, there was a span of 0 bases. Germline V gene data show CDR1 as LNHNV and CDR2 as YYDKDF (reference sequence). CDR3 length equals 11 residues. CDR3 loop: CATSRDEKLFF. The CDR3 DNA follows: TGTGCCACCAGCAGAGATGAAAAACTGTTTTTT.

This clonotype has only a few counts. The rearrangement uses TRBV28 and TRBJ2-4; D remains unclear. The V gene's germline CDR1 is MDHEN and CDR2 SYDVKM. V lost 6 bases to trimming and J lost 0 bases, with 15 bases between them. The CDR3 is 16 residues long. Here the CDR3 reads CASRSYSGVAKNIQYF. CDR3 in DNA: TGTGCCAGCAGGAGCTATAGTGGCGTAGCCAAAAACATTCAGTACTTC.

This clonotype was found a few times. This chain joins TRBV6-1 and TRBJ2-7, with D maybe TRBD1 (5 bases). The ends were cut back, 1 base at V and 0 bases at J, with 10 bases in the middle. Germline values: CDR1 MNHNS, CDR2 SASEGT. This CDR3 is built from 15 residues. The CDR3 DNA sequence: TGTGCCAGCAGTGAAGGTCCAGACAGCTCCTACGAGCAGTACTTC. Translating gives CASSEGPDSSYEQYF.

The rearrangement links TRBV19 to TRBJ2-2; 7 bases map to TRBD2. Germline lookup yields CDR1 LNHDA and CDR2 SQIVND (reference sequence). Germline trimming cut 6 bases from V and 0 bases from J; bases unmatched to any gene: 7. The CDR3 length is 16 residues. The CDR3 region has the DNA TGTGCCAGTAGACCGCCCGGACTAGCGAACACCGGGGAGCTGTTTTTT. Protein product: CASRPPGLANTGELFF. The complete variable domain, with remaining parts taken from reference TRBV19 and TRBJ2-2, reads DGGITQSPKYLFRKEGQNVTLSCEQNLNHDAMYWYRQDPGQGLRLIYYSQIVNDFQKGDIAEGYSVSREKKESFPLTVTSAQKNPTAFYLCASRPPGLANTGELFFGEGSRLTVL.

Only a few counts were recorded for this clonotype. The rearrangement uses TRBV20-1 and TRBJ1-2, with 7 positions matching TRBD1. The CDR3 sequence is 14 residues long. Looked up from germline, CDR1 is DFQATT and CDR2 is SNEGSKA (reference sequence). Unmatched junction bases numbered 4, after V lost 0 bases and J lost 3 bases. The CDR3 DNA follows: TGCAGTGCTAGAGAGGCCGGGACAGACTATGGCTACACCTTC. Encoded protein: CSAREAGTDYGYTF.

CDR3 in amino acids: CASLAGSGYEQYF. In nucleotides, the CDR3 is TGTGCCAGCTTAGCGGGCTCCGGCTACGAGCAGTACTTC. The rearrangement joins TRBV28 to TRBJ2-7, with 7 bases fitting TRBD2. This CDR3 is built from 13 residues. V lost 8 bases, J lost 3 bases, and 7 bases stayed unmatched. Germline V lookup: CDR1 MDHEN, CDR2 SYDVKM.

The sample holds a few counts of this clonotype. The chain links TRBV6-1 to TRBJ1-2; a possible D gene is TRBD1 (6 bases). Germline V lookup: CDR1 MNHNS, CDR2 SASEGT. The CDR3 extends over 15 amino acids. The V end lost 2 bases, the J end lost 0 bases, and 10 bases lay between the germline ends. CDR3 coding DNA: TGTGCCAGCAGTGAATACGCAGGGGCTAACTATGGCTACACCTTC. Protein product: CASSEYAGANYGYTF.

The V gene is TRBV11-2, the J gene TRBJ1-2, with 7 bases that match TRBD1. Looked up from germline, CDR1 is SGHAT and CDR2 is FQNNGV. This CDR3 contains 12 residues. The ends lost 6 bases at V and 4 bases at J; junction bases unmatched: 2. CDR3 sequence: CASRGQSYGYTF. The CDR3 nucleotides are TGTGCCAGCAGGGGACAGAGCTATGGCTACACCTTC.

CDR3 nucleotides: TGTGCCAGTAGTCTTTTACTAGCGGGACCGAACACCGGGGAGCTGTTTTTT. Translating gives CASSLLLAGPNTGELFF. The rearrangement links TRBV19 to TRBJ2-2; 10 bases fit TRBD2. The CDR3 has 17 residues. Looked up from germline, CDR1 is LNHDA and CDR2 is SQIVND (reference sequence). The J segment lost 0 bases and the V segment lost 5 bases, leaving 6 bases of the junction unmatched.

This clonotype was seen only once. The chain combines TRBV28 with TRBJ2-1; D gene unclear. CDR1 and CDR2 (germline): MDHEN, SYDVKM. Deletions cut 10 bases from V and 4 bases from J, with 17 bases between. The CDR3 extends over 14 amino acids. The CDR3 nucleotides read TGTGCCATCATTTCCCCCTTCAGGTACAATGAGCAGTTCTTC. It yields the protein CAIISPFRYNEQFF.

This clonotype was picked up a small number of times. CDR3 residues: CSVVWTGGRLAGEGHEQYF. CDR3 nucleotide sequence: TGCAGCGTCGTGTGGACAGGGGGTCGACTAGCGGGAGAGGGCCACGAGCAGTACTTC. This chain connects TRBV29-1 to TRBJ2-7, with 12 nucleotides matching TRBD2. The CDR3 loop spans 19 amino acids. CDR1 and CDR2 (germline): SQVTM, ANQGSEA. J was trimmed by 5 bases and V by 6 bases; bases with no gene match: 23.

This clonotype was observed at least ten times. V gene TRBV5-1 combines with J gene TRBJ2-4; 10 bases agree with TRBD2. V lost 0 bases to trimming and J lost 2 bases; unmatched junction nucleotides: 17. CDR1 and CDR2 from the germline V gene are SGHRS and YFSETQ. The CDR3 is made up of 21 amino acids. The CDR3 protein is CASSLGDRDSSGGITKNIQYF. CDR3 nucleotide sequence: TGCGCCAGCAGCTTGGGAGACCGCGACTCTAGCGGGGGTATAACCAAAAACATTCAGTACTTC.

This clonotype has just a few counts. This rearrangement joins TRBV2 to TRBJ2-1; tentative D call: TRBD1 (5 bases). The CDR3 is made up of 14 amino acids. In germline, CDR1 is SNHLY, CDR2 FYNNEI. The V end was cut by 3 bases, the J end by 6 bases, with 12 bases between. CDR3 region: CASSDSGAFNEQFF. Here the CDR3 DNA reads TGTGCCAGCAGTGATTCTGGGGCGTTCAATGAGCAGTTCTTC.

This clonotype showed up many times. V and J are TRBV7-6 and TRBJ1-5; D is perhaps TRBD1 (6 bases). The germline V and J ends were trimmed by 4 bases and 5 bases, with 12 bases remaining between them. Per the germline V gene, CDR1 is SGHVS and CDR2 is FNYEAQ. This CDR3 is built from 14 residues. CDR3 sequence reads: CASSSAGADQPQHF. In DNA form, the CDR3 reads TGTGCCAGCAGCTCGGCGGGGGCTGATCAGCCCCAGCATTTT.

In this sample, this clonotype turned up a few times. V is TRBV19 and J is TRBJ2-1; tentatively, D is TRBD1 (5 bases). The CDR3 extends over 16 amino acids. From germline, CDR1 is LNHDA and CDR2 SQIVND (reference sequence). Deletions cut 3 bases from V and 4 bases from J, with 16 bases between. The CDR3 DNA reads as TGTGCCAGTAGTATTCTTGGAAGGACACTTTACAATGAGCAGTTCTTC. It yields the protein CASSILGRTLYNEQFF.

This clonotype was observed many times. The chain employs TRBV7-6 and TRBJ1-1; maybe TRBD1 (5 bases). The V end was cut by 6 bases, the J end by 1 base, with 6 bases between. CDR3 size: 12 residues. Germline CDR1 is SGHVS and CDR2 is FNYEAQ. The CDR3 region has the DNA TGTGCCAGCAGGGGGACGAACACTGAAGCTTTCTTT. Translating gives CASRGTNTEAFF.

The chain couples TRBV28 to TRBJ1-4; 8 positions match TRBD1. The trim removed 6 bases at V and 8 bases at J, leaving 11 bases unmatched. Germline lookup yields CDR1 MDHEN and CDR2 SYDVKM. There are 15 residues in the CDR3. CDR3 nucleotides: TGTGCCAGCAGCGCCGGGACAGGCATGGAGGAAAAACTGTTTTTT. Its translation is CASSAGTGMEEKLFF.

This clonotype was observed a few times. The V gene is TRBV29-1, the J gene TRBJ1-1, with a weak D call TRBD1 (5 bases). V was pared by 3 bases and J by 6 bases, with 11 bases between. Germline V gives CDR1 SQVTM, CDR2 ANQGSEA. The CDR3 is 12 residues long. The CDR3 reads CSVERGRAEAFF. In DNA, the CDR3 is TGCAGCGTTGAGCGGGGCCGCGCTGAAGCTTTCTTT.